The rows below give T cell receptor beta chains drawn from one sample of a study of shared clonotypes between healthy human individuals. Repertoires were generated with immunoSEQ multiplex PCR, while TCRdb's copy carries only in-frame clones and drops some. The data contain over a million clones, around 78% of them singletons. The sequencing input was memory CD4+ T cells from PBMCs. These receptors were collected from a man younger than 35 in good health. Some clones in this sample may be carry-over from other donors' samples. Each CDR3 is given with its conserved first and last residue. Fields, in order: V gene, CDR3 protein.

TRBV6-5	CASRRRNSNQPQHF
TRBV4-3	CASSQEVGLGAEAFF
TRBV5-5	CASSLIQGGTDTQYF
TRBV28	CASSYAGTPNTEAFF
TRBV7-8	CASSQQGGFGYGYTF
TRBV28	CASSPGQGNSNQPQHF
TRBV2	CASSDGRGPGTDTQYF
TRBV11-1	CASSLGTAVNEQFF
TRBV5-5	CASSRLGTRPYNEQFF
TRBV28	CASRGVYNEQFF
TRBV11-2	CASSSGLAGGPQGYEQYF
TRBV7-3	CASSQQGATEAFF
TRBV28	CASSAWRAGNEQFF
TRBV7-2	CASSLEEGPYEQYF
TRBV11-2	CASSLLGVEAFF
TRBV7-2	CASSSRKGNNEKLFF
TRBV29-1	CSVVPGTSGSPYNEQFF
TRBV5-1	CASSATIAKNIQYF
TRBV2	CASSEDISGANVLTF
TRBV7-9	CASSSGGVRNYGYTF
TRBV5-1	CASSHGTGDEKLFF
TRBV5-1	CASSLFQGSETQYF
TRBV25-1	CASSEYRDRGDNEQFF
TRBV29-1	CSVRDRGGNEQFF
TRBV11-3	CASSPGTPGGELFF
TRBV28	CASNPLGFRRNQPQHF
TRBV4-1	CASSHAWQGATRGGYTF
TRBV7-2	CASSLRPLVLGTDTQYF
TRBV4-1	CASSSRTSGKVEQYF
TRBV2	CASSERLAGGDTQYF
TRBV5-1	CASSPGTGRNEQFF
TRBV4-1	CASSQDPGVLGHEQFF
TRBV7-9	CASSPRQGFYEQYF
TRBV30	CAWSGPTGPNTGELFF
TRBV30	CALGGTEAFF
TRBV7-2	CASSPRGLRNEQYF
TRBV30	CAWSTTGPDQETQYF
TRBV7-8	CASSFPREMFGELFF
TRBV18	CASSPQREETQYF
TRBV7-9	CASSKQDNEQFF
TRBV5-4	CASSRGRENYEQYF
TRBV7-3	CASSFSGDGANVLTF
TRBV2	CASRRQGYEQYF
TRBV9	CASSSEETQYF
TRBV2	CASRRLAGLGEQYF
TRBV7-2	CASSLGEPDEQYF
TRBV10-3	CAISVDQRYGYTF
TRBV10-1	CASERRDLAGLYNEQFF
TRBV5-1	CASSRTPQERTDTQYF
TRBV12-2	CASRPMRWSDYEQYF
TRBV2	CASSLGQGGEKLFF
TRBV19	CASIPRGSSYNEQFF
TRBV5-6	CASSLASAGIYNEQFF
TRBV28	CASSPGLAGDSGSETQYF